Shown below are 6 T cell receptor beta chains from a single sample sequenced in a study of blood T cell repertoires in COVID-19. The table came from immunoSEQ multiplex PCR; TCRdb's copy has only in-frame clones and leaves some out. The repertoire holds tens of thousands of clones, with nearly 90% as singletons. The source material was peripheral blood. The source is a woman aged 50 to 60 with COVID-19, enrolled during active disease.

This chain links TRBV20-1 with TRBJ1-1, with D perhaps TRBD1 (5 bases). Germline-derived CDR1 and CDR2 are DFQATT and SNEGSKA (reference sequence). The CDR3 length is 11 residues. Trimming cost V 7 bases and J 8 bases, with 14 bases left between them. CDR3 amino acids: CSGQGTAEAFF. The DNA for the CDR3 is TGCAGTGGTCAGGGAACCGCCGAAGCTTTCTTT.

The J gene is TRBJ2-3, the V gene TRBV29-1; 8 bases match TRBD1. Losses at the gene ends were 4 bases for V and 10 bases for J; bases not matched to a gene: 10. This CDR3 region has 13 residues. Germline assignment: CDR1 SQVTM and CDR2 ANQGSEA. This CDR3 is CSVGLGRQGPQYF. For the CDR3, the DNA is TGCAGCGTTGGATTAGGCAGACAGGGGCCGCAGTATTTT.

V usage is TRBV6-2 or TRBV6-3 and J usage is TRBJ2-5; a possible D gene is TRBD1 (5 bases). The V end lost 4 bases, the J end lost 4 bases, and 7 bases lay between the germline ends. The CDR3 loop spans 12 amino acids. Per the germline V gene, CDR1 is MNHEY and CDR2 is SVGEGT. CDR3 loop: CASSFDRETQYF. CDR3 coding DNA: TGTGCCAGCAGTTTCGACAGAGAGACCCAGTACTTC.

V gene TRBV4-1 combines with J gene TRBJ2-7, with TRBD2 matching over 11 bases. The CDR3 has 19 amino acids. Per the germline V gene, CDR1 is MGHRA and CDR2 is YSYEKL. V gave up 4 bases and J gave up 2 bases; unmatched junction bases: 16. In DNA form, the CDR3 reads TGCGCCAGCAGCCTAAACACGTCGGGGGATAGCGGGAGGGCCTACGAGCAGTACTTC. This translates into CASSLNTSGDSGRAYEQYF.

The chain links TRBV4-1 to TRBJ1-3; TRBD1 aligns across 9 bases. Trimming removed 1 base from V and 3 bases from J; junction bases left unmatched: 7. Germline V lookup: CDR1 MGHRA, CDR2 YSYEKL. The CDR3 has 17 residues. The CDR3 reads CASSQARGTGLGNTIYF. CDR3 sequence (DNA): TGCGCCAGCAGCCAAGCAAGGGGGACAGGGCTTGGAAACACCATATATTTT.

J is TRBJ2-4 and V is TRBV2; D is undetermined. Germline V CDR1 and CDR2: SNHLY, FYNNEI. The CDR3 is 15 amino acids. Trimming removed 6 bases at V and 0 bases at J, with 12 bases between. CDR3 sequence reads: CASRDKWVAKNIQYF. The DNA of the CDR3 is TGTGCCAGCAGAGACAAGTGGGTAGCCAAAAACATTCAGTACTTC.